Listed here is a single T cell receptor (beta chain). Seattle participants joined during active infection and were tracked over time. This entry comes from a study of blood T cell repertoires in COVID-19. Overall study: Whether acute or convalescent, the COVID-19 samples came from the United States, Italy and Spain.

The table came from immunoSEQ multiplex PCR; TCRdb's copy has only in-frame clones and leaves some out. The table has some 200,000 clones, less than 90% seen once. The source of this sequence is a woman older than 75 with COVID-19, enrolled during active disease. Sequenced input: peripheral blood.

CDR3 loop: CASSFSSGANVLTF. CDR3 sequence (DNA): TGCGCCAGCAGCTTTAGCTCTGGGGCCAACGTCCTGACTTTC. V gene TRBV5-1 combines with J gene TRBJ2-6; D unclear. Deletions cut 2 bases from V and 0 bases from J, with 3 bases between. Germline lookup yields CDR1 SGHRS and CDR2 YFSETQ. This CDR3 has 14 residues.